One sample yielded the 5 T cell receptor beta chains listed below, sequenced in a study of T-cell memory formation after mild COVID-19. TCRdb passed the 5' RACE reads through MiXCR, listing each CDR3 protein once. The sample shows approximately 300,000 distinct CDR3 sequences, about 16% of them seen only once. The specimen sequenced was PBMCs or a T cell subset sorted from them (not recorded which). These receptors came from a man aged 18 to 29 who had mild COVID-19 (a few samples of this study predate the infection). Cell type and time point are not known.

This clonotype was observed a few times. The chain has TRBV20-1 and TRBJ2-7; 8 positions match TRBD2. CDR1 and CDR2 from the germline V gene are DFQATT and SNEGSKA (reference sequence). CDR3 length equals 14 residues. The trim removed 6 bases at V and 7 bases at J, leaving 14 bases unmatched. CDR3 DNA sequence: TGCAGTGCCCCCCGAGGGACTAGTGCGAGTGAGCAGTACGTC. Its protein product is CSAPRGTSASEQYV.

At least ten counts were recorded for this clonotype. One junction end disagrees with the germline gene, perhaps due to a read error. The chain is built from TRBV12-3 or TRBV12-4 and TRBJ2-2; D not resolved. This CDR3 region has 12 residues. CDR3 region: CASSLDTGELFF. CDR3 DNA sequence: TGTGCCAGCAGCTTAGACACCGGGGAGCTGTTTTTT.

This CDR3 is CASVGRSSGTEAFF. The CDR3 nucleotides read TGTGCCAGCGTCGGCCGATCGTCGGGCACTGAAGCTTTCTTT. The V gene is TRBV12-3 or TRBV12-4, the J gene TRBJ1-1; no clear D. This CDR3 has 14 residues. Trimming stripped 8 bases from V and 4 bases from J, with 17 bases between.

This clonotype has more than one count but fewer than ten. The CDR3 bases are TGTGCCAGCAGCTCGCCGGGACAGGGATCCTACGAGCAGTACGTC. This codes for CASSSPGQGSYEQYV. The genes are TRBV5-6 and TRBJ2-7; 9 nucleotides agree with TRBD1. From germline, CDR1 is SGHDT and CDR2 YYEEEE. Trimming cost V 3 bases and J 1 base; bases outside gene matches: 5. CDR3 length: 15 residues.

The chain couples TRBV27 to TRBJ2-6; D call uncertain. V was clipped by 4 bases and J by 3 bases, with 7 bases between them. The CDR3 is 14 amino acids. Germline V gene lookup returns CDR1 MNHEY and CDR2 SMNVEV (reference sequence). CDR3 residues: CASSSVIGANVLTF. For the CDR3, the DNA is TGTGCCAGCAGTTCGGTGATTGGGGCCAACGTCCTGACTTTC.